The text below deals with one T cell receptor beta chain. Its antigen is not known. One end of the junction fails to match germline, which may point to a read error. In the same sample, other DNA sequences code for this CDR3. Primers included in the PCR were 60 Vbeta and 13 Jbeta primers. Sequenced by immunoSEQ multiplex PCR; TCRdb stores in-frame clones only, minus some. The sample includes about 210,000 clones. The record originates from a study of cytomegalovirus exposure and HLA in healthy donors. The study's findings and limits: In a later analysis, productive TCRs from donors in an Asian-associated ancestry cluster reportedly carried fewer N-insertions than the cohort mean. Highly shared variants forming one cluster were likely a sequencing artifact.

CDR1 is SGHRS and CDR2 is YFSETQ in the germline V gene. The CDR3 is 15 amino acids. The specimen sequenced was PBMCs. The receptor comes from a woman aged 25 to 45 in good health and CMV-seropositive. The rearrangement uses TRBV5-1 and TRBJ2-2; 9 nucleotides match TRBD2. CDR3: CASSLVGLATGELFF. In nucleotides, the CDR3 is TGCGCCAGCAGCTTGGTGGGACTAGCAACCGGGGAGCTGTTCTTT.